What follows are 20 T cell receptor beta chains derived from one specimen sequenced in a study of response to subunit inactivated influenza vaccine. TCRdb called the RT-PCR reads again in MiXCR, with one record for every CDR3 protein. The table lists about 520,000 distinct CDR3 sequences, 7.2% of them singletons. Material: PBMCs from blood, obtained less than 30 months after vaccination. The origin of the receptors is a man between 50 and 69 years old who received an inactivated influenza vaccine.

This clonotype was counted many times. The CDR3: CASSQDRGGNQPQHF. For the CDR3, the DNA is TGTGCCAGCAGTCAGGACAGGGGCGGCAATCAGCCCCAGCATTTT. V and J are TRBV2 and TRBJ1-5; 9 nucleotides agree with TRBD1. Germline CDR1 reads SNHLY; CDR2 reads FYNNEI. The V gene end was trimmed by 5 bases and the J gene end by 2 bases; junction bases not matched to a gene: 4. The CDR3 extends over 15 amino acids.

This clonotype turned up a few times. The V gene is TRBV4-1, the J gene TRBJ2-3, with D possibly being TRBD1 or TRBD2 (5 bases each). This CDR3 is 15 amino acids long. The V end lost 1 base, the J end lost 6 bases, and 14 bases lay between the germline ends. From germline, CDR1 is MGHRA and CDR2 YSYEKL. The CDR3 DNA sequence: TGCGCCAGCAGCCAAGGGTTCGTAGGGACGGATACGCAGTATTTT. Amino acid sequence: CASSQGFVGTDTQYF.

The J gene is TRBJ2-7, the V gene TRBV10-2, with TRBD1 as a possible D gene (5 bases). The CDR3 length is 13 residues. The germline gives CDR1 WSHSY, CDR2 SAAADI. Trimming shortened V by 2 bases and J by 4 bases, and 9 bases separated the two germline ends. The CDR3 nucleotides are TGCGCCAGCAGTGAGGCAGGGCCGTACGAGCAGTACTTC. As protein: CASSEAGPYEQYF.

Points on this clonotype: One base away lies a much larger clone, so this may be a sequencing read error. This chain links TRBV19 with TRBJ2-4; 10 bases match TRBD2. The CDR3 covers 16 residues. In germline, CDR1 is LNHDA, CDR2 SQIVND (reference sequence). In DNA form, the CDR3 reads TGTGCCAGTAGTCAACCTAGCGGGAGAGCCAAAAAAATTCAGTACTTC. This translates into CASSQPSGRAKKIQYF.

The chain joins TRBV7-9 to TRBJ1-1; 8 bases match TRBD1. CDR1 is SEHNR, CDR2 FQNEAQ, per germline (reference sequence). The CDR3 extends over 15 amino acids. Trimming at V came to 5 bases and at J to 0 bases, leaving 5 bases not matched to a gene. CDR3 region: CASSAPQGVNTEAFF. DNA of the CDR3: TGTGCCAGCAGCGCCCCACAGGGGGTGAACACTGAAGCTTTCTTT.

The chain carries TRBV11-2 and TRBJ2-1; D might be TRBD1 (5 bases). The CDR3 has 15 residues. Germline values: CDR1 SGHAT, CDR2 FQNNGV. V was shortened by 5 bases and J by 7 bases, with 18 bases between the two germline ends. The CDR3 loop is CASSMRTRTFNEQFF. DNA for the CDR3: TGTGCCAGCAGCATGAGGACAAGGACCTTTAATGAGCAGTTCTTC.

This CDR3 reads CASSAPGRANEAFF. CDR3 DNA: TGTGCCAGCAGCGCCCCGGGACGGGCAAATGAAGCTTTCTTT. The chain uses TRBV5-4 and TRBJ1-1; D is possibly TRBD1 (5 bases). Trimming pared 4 bases from V and 7 bases from J, leaving 17 bases between. This CDR3 comprises 14 residues. Germline CDR1 is SGHNT and CDR2 is YYREEE (reference sequence).

There are many counts of this clonotype. The gene calls are TRBV6-2 or TRBV6-3 and TRBJ1-6, with D possibly TRBD1 on 6 matching bases. This CDR3 is built from 15 residues. Germline lookup yields CDR1 MNHEY and CDR2 SVGEGT. Trimming removed 6 bases at V and 3 bases at J, with 12 bases between. CDR3 DNA: TGTGCCAGCAGCAGGACAGCAAACTATAATTCACCCCTCCACTTT. Its protein product is CASSRTANYNSPLHF.

This clonotype was found many times. V gene TRBV27 combines with J gene TRBJ2-3; TRBD2 agrees at 12 bases. The CDR3 has 23 amino acids. J was trimmed by 0 bases and V by 3 bases; bases with no gene match: 22. Germline lookup yields CDR1 MNHEY and CDR2 SMNVEV (reference sequence). The CDR3 region is CASSFRSLGLTSGGILSTDTQYF. As DNA, the CDR3 is TGTGCCAGCAGTTTTCGAAGTTTAGGTTTGACTAGCGGGGGAATACTCAGCACAGATACGCAGTATTTT.

The rearrangement uses TRBV6-5 and TRBJ2-3; either TRBD1 or TRBD2 may fit D (5 bases each). The CDR3 is 15 amino acids. V was shortened by 4 bases and J by 2 bases, with 13 bases between the two germline ends. The germline gives CDR1 MNHEY, CDR2 SVGAGI. CDR3 DNA: TGTGCCAGCAGTTCCGGGGCCCTTCACACAGATACGCAGTATTTT. This codes for CASSSGALHTDTQYF.

This clonotype came up many times. The chain couples TRBV12-3 or TRBV12-4 to TRBJ1-1; 7 bases line up with TRBD1. V shed 6 bases and J 2 bases; nucleotides not matched to a gene: 9. The CDR3 consists of 15 residues. CDR3 in amino acids: CASRETGTANTEAFF. CDR3 DNA sequence: TGTGCCAGCAGAGAAACCGGGACAGCCAACACTGAAGCTTTCTTT.

This clonotype was seen more than once but under ten times. The chain links TRBV10-3 to TRBJ2-3, with D uncertain. Germline loops: CDR1 ENHRY, CDR2 SYGVKD. Trimming took 4 bases from V and 0 from J, leaving 5 bases between them. The CDR3 totals 13 residues. In DNA, the CDR3 is TGTGCCATCAGTGGTGACAGCACAGATACGCAGTATTTT. Protein: CAISGDSTDTQYF.

This clonotype was picked up many times. The gene calls are TRBV6-2 or TRBV6-3 and TRBJ2-5; D is undetermined. The germline V gene encodes CDR1 MNHEY and CDR2 SVGEGT. Between the trimmed V and J ends, which lost 2 bases and 1 base, there was a span of 8 bases. The CDR3 has 14 residues. CDR3 region: CASSYEDGQETQYF. The CDR3 DNA is TGTGCCAGCAGTTACGAGGACGGCCAAGAGACCCAGTACTTC.

Only a few counts were recorded for this clonotype. The genes are TRBV27 and TRBJ2-3; D uncertain. This CDR3 is built from 17 residues. The ends were cut back, 5 bases at V and 2 bases at J, with 20 bases in the middle. Germline CDR1 is MNHEY and CDR2 is SMNVEV (reference sequence). CDR3 sequence (DNA): TGTGCCAGCAGTCCCCTTAGTCCTCCCCGGCCCACAGATACGCAGTATTTT. The encoded protein is CASSPLSPPRPTDTQYF.

The sample holds a few counts of this clonotype. The chain uses TRBV7-9 and TRBJ2-7; D is possibly TRBD1 (6 bases). Germline V gene sequence: CDR1 SEHNR, CDR2 FQNEAQ (reference sequence). The V and J ends lost 9 bases and 5 bases respectively, with 14 bases between them. The length of the CDR3 is 12 residues. Here the CDR3 reads CASTRGLDEQYF. The CDR3 DNA follows: TGTGCCAGTACCAGGGGTCTTGACGAGCAGTACTTC. The full variable domain, completed using reference TRBV7-9 and TRBJ2-7, is DTGVSQNPRHKITKRGQNVTFRCDPISEHNRLYWYRQTLGQGPEFLTYFQNEAQLEKSRLLSDRFSAERPKGSFSTLEIQRTEQGDSAMYLCASTRGLDEQYFGPGTRLTVT.

This clonotype was counted only a few times. The chain couples TRBV4-2 to TRBJ1-4; tentative D call: TRBD1 (5 bases). Germline CDR1 is LGHNA and CDR2 is YNFKEQ. V lost 1 base and J 0 bases, leaving 15 bases between the germline ends. The length of the CDR3 is 18 residues. The DNA for the CDR3 is TGTGCCAGCAGCCAAGTTCGGGGGGTGAGGGCAACTAATGAAAAACTGTTTTTT. Amino acid sequence: CASSQVRGVRATNEKLFF.

V usage is TRBV28 and J usage is TRBJ2-7; 7 positions agree with TRBD2. The germline CDR1 and CDR2 sequences are MDHEN and SYDVKM. This CDR3 is 15 amino acids long. V was pared by 6 bases and J by 1 base, with 9 bases of the junction left unmatched. CDR3 loop: CASSDSGARSYEQYF. The CDR3 region has the DNA TGTGCCAGCAGCGACAGCGGGGCGCGTTCCTACGAGCAGTACTTC. The whole variable domain, remainder taken from reference TRBV28 and TRBJ2-7, is DVKVTQSSRYLVKRTGEKVFLECVQDMDHENMFWYRQDPGLGLRLIYFSYDVKMKEKGDIPEGYSVSREKKERFSLILESASTNQTSMYLCASSDSGARSYEQYFGPGTRLTVT.

This clonotype was counted a few times. The chain uses TRBV20-1 and TRBJ2-5; D possibly uses TRBD1 or TRBD2 (6 bases each). Germline V gene lookup returns CDR1 DFQATT and CDR2 SNEGSKA (reference sequence). The CDR3 covers 16 residues. V was shortened by 3 bases and J by 5 bases, with 22 bases between the two germline ends. The CDR3 DNA is TGCAGTGCTAGGGCTACCGGGACACCGGGGGTGGAGACCCAGTACTTC. Amino acid sequence: CSARATGTPGVETQYF.

CDR3 sequence (DNA): TGTGCCAGCAGCACCAGCGGGAACCTACAAGAGACCCAGTACTTC. Amino acid sequence: CASSTSGNLQETQYF. The chain is built from TRBV11-2 and TRBJ2-5, with 7 bases aligning to TRBD2. V was pared by 5 bases and J by 2 bases, with 8 bases of the junction left unmatched. Per the germline V gene, CDR1 is SGHAT and CDR2 is FQNNGV. CDR3 length: 15 amino acids. Supplemented by reference TRBV11-2 and TRBJ2-5, the full variable domain reads EAGVAQSPRYKIIEKRQSVAFWCNPISGHATLYWYQQILGQGPKLLIQFQNNGVVDDSQLPKDRFSAERLKGVDSTLKIQPAKLEDSAVYLCASSTSGNLQETQYFGPGTRLLVL.

The chain recombines TRBV7-9 with TRBJ2-5; D is possibly TRBD1 or TRBD2 (5 bases each). V shed 5 bases and J shed 0 bases, with 13 bases lying between them. Germline lookup yields CDR1 SEHNR and CDR2 FQNEAQ (reference sequence). This CDR3 contains 15 residues. The CDR3 region is CASSLTGTYQETQYF. In nucleotides, the CDR3 is TGTGCCAGCAGCCTCACCGGGACGTACCAAGAGACCCAGTACTTC. The whole variable domain, remainder taken from reference TRBV7-9 and TRBJ2-5, is DTGVSQNPRHKITKRGQNVTFRCDPISEHNRLYWYRQTLGQGPEFLTYFQNEAQLEKSRLLSDRFSAERPKGSFSTLEIQRTEQGDSAMYLCASSLTGTYQETQYFGPGTRLLVL.